These 21 T cell receptor beta chains came from one sample sequenced in a study of long-term antiretroviral therapy in people with HIV. The assay used was immunoSEQ (version v3.0), run at survey level. The data were produced by immunoSEQ multiplex PCR, yet TCRdb's version contains in-frame clones alone and is incomplete. The sample lists 20,000 to 25,000 clones, 82% occurring once. The sample consisted of unsorted PBMCs, taken less than 2.5 years after starting antiretroviral therapy. These receptors all come from a man aged 35-49 years with HIV.

The rearrangement uses TRBV6-4 and TRBJ1-1; 8 nucleotides agree with TRBD1. V lost 6 bases to trimming and J lost 3 bases; unmatched junction nucleotides: 6. The CDR3 extends over 14 amino acids. Germline lookup yields CDR1 MRHNA and CDR2 SNTAGT. Written as DNA, the CDR3 is TGTGCCAGCAGCGGGACAGGAAAATACACTGAAGCTTTCTTT. Its protein is CASSGTGKYTEAFF.

This clone has a handful of counts. This sequence joins TRBV4-2 and TRBJ1-5; D not certain. With 1 base removed from V and 5 bases from J, the gap between germline ends came to 6 bases. The CDR3 is made up of 13 amino acids. The V gene's germline CDR1 is LGHNA and CDR2 YNFKEQ. The CDR3 DNA reads as TGTGCCAGCAGCCAAGGCGAGGATCAGCCCCAGCATTTT. This encodes CASSQGEDQPQHF.

The chain couples TRBV2 to TRBJ2-5; no clear D gene. The CDR3 loop spans 14 amino acids. Trimming removed 7 bases from V and 5 bases from J, with 17 bases in between. The germline V gene has CDR1 SNHLY and CDR2 FYNNEI. In nucleotides, the CDR3 is TGTGCCAGCATGCGCCGGGCCCTCGGGGAGACCCAGTACTTC. Amino acid sequence: CASMRRALGETQYF.

This chain uses TRBV7-9 with TRBJ1-4; D not resolved. Deletions cut 5 bases from V and 5 bases from J, with 12 bases between. The germline gives CDR1 SEHNR, CDR2 FQNEAQ (reference sequence). The CDR3 extends over 14 amino acids. The CDR3 is CASSHAGWNEKLFF. The CDR3, as DNA: TGTGCCAGCAGCCATGCGGGGTGGAATGAAAAACTGTTTTTT.

In its sample, this clone was seen once. The chain employs TRBV7-6 and TRBJ2-7; perhaps TRBD2 as D (6 bases). The CDR3 has 14 amino acids. Germline V gives CDR1 SGHVS, CDR2 FNYEAQ. The germline V and J ends were trimmed by 1 base and 4 bases, with 11 bases remaining between them. The CDR3, as DNA: TGTGCCAGCAGCTTAGATCTCGGGGGTTACGAGCAGTACTTC. Its translation: CASSLDLGGYEQYF.

This clone was seen a single time. The chain couples TRBV6-1 to TRBJ2-1; TRBD2 matches 7 bases. The CDR3 totals 16 residues. V gave up 2 bases and J gave up 0 bases; unmatched junction bases: 4. Germline loops: CDR1 MNHNS, CDR2 SASEGT. The CDR3 reads CASSEWGGSSYNEQFF. In DNA form, the CDR3 reads TGTGCCAGCAGTGAATGGGGGGGGTCCTCCTACAATGAGCAGTTCTTC.

This rearrangement joins TRBV5-1 to TRBJ1-2; 7 bases match TRBD1. V lost 1 base to trimming and J lost 5 bases; unmatched junction nucleotides: 2. Germline V CDR1 and CDR2: SGHRS, YFSETQ. The CDR3 is 13 residues long. The CDR3 loop reads CASSLMGQYGYTF. The CDR3, as DNA: TGCGCCAGCAGCTTGATGGGACAGTATGGCTACACCTTC.

The chain recombines TRBV5-1 with TRBJ2-2; no clear D gene. The CDR3 spans 16 residues. The V end was cut by 1 base, the J end by 4 bases, with 14 bases between. Per the germline V gene, CDR1 is SGHRS and CDR2 is YFSETQ. Written as DNA, the CDR3 is TGCGCCAGCAGCTTGAATGGCTCTCCAGGCACCGGGGAGCTGTTTTTT. Its translation is CASSLNGSPGTGELFF.

The chain joins TRBV5-6 to TRBJ1-3; TRBD1 is a possible D gene (6 bases). Germline loops: CDR1 SGHDT, CDR2 YYEEEE. CDR3 size: 14 residues. Between the trimmed V and J ends, which lost 2 bases and 2 bases, there was a span of 8 bases. The chain's CDR3 is CASSFRGPGNTIYF. The CDR3 DNA follows: TGTGCCAGCAGCTTCCGGGGGCCTGGAAACACCATATATTTT. The whole variable domain, remainder taken from reference TRBV5-6 and TRBJ1-3, is DAGVTQSPTHLIKTRGQQVTLRCSPKSGHDTVSWYQQALGQGPQFIFQYYEEEERQRGNFPDRFSGHQFPNYSSELNVNALLLGDSALYLCASSFRGPGNTIYFGEGSWLTVV.

This CDR3 reads CASSFDRNNQPQHF. The CDR3 DNA reads as TGTGCCAGCAGTTTTGACAGGAACAATCAGCCCCAGCATTTT. The chain is built from TRBV27 and TRBJ1-5, with TRBD1 as a possible D gene (6 bases). Between the trimmed V and J ends, which lost 3 bases and 3 bases, there was a span of 9 bases. The CDR3 sequence is 14 residues long. Germline V gene lookup returns CDR1 MNHEY and CDR2 SMNVEV (reference sequence).

The chain couples TRBV27 to TRBJ1-2; a weak D match, TRBD1 (5 bases). This CDR3 has 15 amino acids. Between the trimmed V and J ends, which lost 5 bases and 8 bases, there was a span of 21 bases. Germline CDR1 and CDR2: MNHEY and SMNVEV (reference sequence). The CDR3 DNA reads as TGTGCCAGCAGTCCACAAGGGACGGGCCTCTCAGGCTACACCTTC. Protein: CASSPQGTGLSGYTF.

The rearrangement uses TRBV12-5 and TRBJ1-1, with D perhaps TRBD1 (5 bases). Per the germline V gene, CDR1 is LGHNT and CDR2 is FRNRAP. The V end lost 3 bases, the J end lost 8 bases, and 10 bases lay between the germline ends. This CDR3 region has 12 residues. This chain's CDR3 is CASGFPGREAFF. CDR3 nucleotide sequence: TGTGCTAGTGGTTTCCCAGGGAGAGAAGCTTTCTTT.

CDR3 DNA: TGCGCCAGCAGCCAAGACAACGGGGGGACAGATTTCTATAATTCACCCCTCCACTTT. It translates to CASSQDNGGTDFYNSPLHF. The chain carries TRBV4-1 and TRBJ1-6, with 7 bases aligning to TRBD1. Trimming at V came to 0 bases and at J to 3 bases, leaving 11 bases not matched to a gene. There are 19 residues in the CDR3. In germline, CDR1 is MGHRA, CDR2 YSYEKL.

The chain is built from TRBV29-1 and TRBJ2-1; 9 bases align to TRBD1. From germline, CDR1 is SQVTM and CDR2 ANQGSEA. With V trimmed by 2 bases and J by 8 bases, 4 bases remained unmatched. The CDR3 totals 13 residues. CDR3 sequence (DNA): TGCAGCGTTGAAAAGGGACAGGGCTATGAGCAGTTCTTC. Amino acids: CSVEKGQGYEQFF.

The rearrangement uses TRBV4-3 and TRBJ2-1, with D possibly matching TRBD2 (5 bases). Germline-derived CDR1 and CDR2 are LGHNA and YSLEER. The CDR3 sequence is 15 residues long. The germline V and J ends were trimmed by 3 bases and 2 bases, with 11 bases remaining between them. Here the CDR3 reads CASSQEARAYNEQFF. For the CDR3, the DNA is TGCGCCAGCAGCCAGGAGGCAAGGGCCTACAATGAGCAGTTCTTC.

The chain is built from TRBV10-2 and TRBJ2-3; 7 bases align to TRBD1. Unmatched junction bases numbered 5, after V lost 4 bases and J lost 1 base. The length of the CDR3 is 15 residues. Germline V CDR1 and CDR2: WSHSY, SAAADI. DNA of the CDR3: TGCGCCAGCAGTGTTCGGGACAGCCGCACAGATACGCAGTATTTT. It is translated as CASSVRDSRTDTQYF.

V and J are TRBV28 and TRBJ1-2; D is unresolved. CDR3 length equals 13 residues. CDR1 is MDHEN, CDR2 SYDVKM, per germline. V dropped 6 bases and J dropped 2 bases, with 10 bases sitting between them. The CDR3 DNA is TGTGCCAGCAGCCTAGACGGCAACTATGGCTACACCTTC. It is translated as CASSLDGNYGYTF.

The V and J genes are TRBV7-2 and TRBJ2-5; tentative D call: TRBD2 (6 bases). V was trimmed by 2 bases and J by 4 bases, leaving 11 bases between them. There are 14 residues in the CDR3. CDR1 is SGHTA, CDR2 FQGNSA, per germline. CDR3 in amino acids: CASSLMGGVETQYF. Written as DNA, the CDR3 is TGTGCCAGCAGCTTAATGGGCGGGGTAGAGACCCAGTACTTC.

In this sample, this clone turned up a few times. The chain couples TRBV6-6 to TRBJ2-1, with 11 bases lining up with TRBD2. The CDR3 has 16 amino acids. Trimming at V came to 6 bases and at J to 2 bases, leaving 6 bases not matched to a gene. Germline V CDR1 and CDR2: MNHNY, SVGAGI (reference sequence). For the CDR3, the DNA is TGTGCCAGCAGCACTAGCGGGAGAGGACCCTACAATGAGCAGTTCTTC. It specifies CASSTSGRGPYNEQFF.

This clone appeared a single time. The rearrangement joins TRBV15 to TRBJ1-4; 8 nucleotides align to TRBD1. With 5 bases clipped from V and 0 bases from J, the junction kept 8 bases outside the gene matches. Germline loops: CDR1 LNHNV, CDR2 YYDKDF (reference sequence). This CDR3 contains 17 residues. CDR3 protein: CATSFDRGQATNEKLFF. In nucleotides, the CDR3 is TGTGCCACCAGCTTTGACAGGGGCCAGGCAACTAATGAAAAACTGTTTTTT.

The chain couples TRBV7-6 to TRBJ1-4, with no clear D. Germline-derived CDR1 and CDR2 are SGHVS and FNYEAQ. This CDR3 spans 18 amino acids. The V gene lost 5 bases and the J gene lost 4 bases, with 23 bases spanning the gap. For the CDR3, the DNA is TGTGCCAGCAGCCTTAGGGCCCCTTTGGCAGGCGTTAATGAAAAACTGTTTTTT. It specifies CASSLRAPLAGVNEKLFF.